The following is a T cell receptor (beta chain) sequence with its context. Recruited during active infection, patients (from Seattle) were subsequently followed longitudinally. Assay: immunoSEQ multiplex PCR; the TCRdb copy retains only in-frame clones and omits some. The sample records 250,000 or so clones, over 80% being singletons. The sample belongs to a study of blood T cell repertoires in COVID-19. The CDR3 contains 16 residues. Germline assignment: CDR1 SGHVS and CDR2 FNYEAQ. Deletions cut 5 bases from V and 4 bases from J, with 18 bases between. The sequence was obtained from a man between 25 and 39 years old with COVID-19, enrolled during active disease. Material for sequencing was peripheral blood. This rearrangement joins TRBV7-6 to TRBJ2-1; D possibly corresponds to TRBD2 (5 bases). CDR3 amino acids: CASSPRGVVDYNEQFF. As DNA, the CDR3 is TGTGCCAGCAGCCCACGGGGAGTAGTAGATTACAATGAGCAGTTCTTC. The full variable domain, in which reference TRBV7-6 and TRBJ2-1 provide the parts outside the CDR3, is GAGVSQSPRYKVTKRGQDVALRCDPISGHVSLYWYRQALGQGPEFLTYFNYEAQQDKSGLPNDRFSAERPEGSISTLTIQRTEQRDSAMYRCASSPRGVVDYNEQFFGPGTRLTVL.